These T cell receptor beta chains were read from a single sample in a study of vaccination and CD4 T cells after COVID-19. Antigens of these TCRs are unknown. Using its own MiXCR run on the PCR reads, TCRdb lists one record per CDR3 protein. The profile shows some 3,300 distinct CDR3 sequences, 32% of them singletons. Material: CD4+ T cells from blood, cultured in vitro. The receptor set was obtained from a human donor who had recovered from COVID-19. Both conserved end residues are part of each CDR3. A D gene is named only where the DNA matches it firmly. Part of the rows lack a size; the others show once, few, many or a class for expanded clones.

-,TRBV6-1,few,14,TRBJ2-5,TGTGCCAGCAGCCTATTGGGGGGTCAAGAGACCCAGTACTTC,CASSLLGGQETQYF
-,TRBV11-3,medium-sized,14,TRBJ1-2,TGTGCCAGCAGCTTCCCCGCCCAGGGGAAGGGCTACACCTTC,CASSFPAQGKGYTF
-,TRBV20-1,-,14,TRBJ1-3,TGCAGTGCCCCCTCCGCAGGGACTGGAAACACCATATATTTT,CSAPSAGTGNTIYF
-,TRBV30,-,14,TRBJ2-6,TGTGCCTGGACCCGGGGCTCTGGGGCCAACGTCCTGACTTTC,CAWTRGSGANVLTF
-,TRBV25-1,-,18,TRBJ1-3,TGTGCCAGCAGTGAAGTATCATCCGGCGCCAGGGGTGGAAACACCATATATTTT,CASSEVSSGARGGNTIYF
-,TRBV6-1,few,13,TRBJ1-5,TGTGCCAGCAGCCAGCAACAGGGACAGCCCCAGCATTTT,CASSQQQGQPQHF
-,TRBV19,few,12,TRBJ2-5,TGTGCCAGTAGCCAAAACCAAGAGACCCAGTACTTC,CASSQNQETQYF
TRBD1,TRBV3-1,once,15,TRBJ2-7,TGTGCCAGCAGCCCGCTTGGAACAGGGGTGTACGAGCAGTACTTC,CASSPLGTGVYEQYF
-,TRBV12-3/TRBV12-4,-,13,TRBJ1-5,TGTGCCAGCAGTATACTCATAAGTCAGCCCCAGCATTTT,CASSILISQPQHF
-,TRBV20-1,medium-sized,12,TRBJ1-4,TGCAGTGCTAGAGGGGGCCCCGGAAAACTGTTTTTT,CSARGGPGKLFF
TRBD1,TRBV20-1,-,14,TRBJ1-1,TGCAGTGCCCTAGGACAGGGCATAAACACTGAAGCTTTCTTT,CSALGQGINTEAFF
TRBD2,TRBV11-3,-,15,TRBJ2-1,TGTGCCAGCAGCTTAGAGGCAGGGAGGGTCAGTGAGCAGTTCTTC,CASSLEAGRVSEQFF
-,TRBV7-2,-,14,TRBJ2-5,TGTGCCAGCAGCTCCTCTGTTAGGAGGGAGACCCAGTACTTC,CASSSSVRRETQYF
TRBD2,TRBV20-1,-,15,TRBJ2-3,TGCAGTGCCGGGCACAGCGGGGTTAGCACAGATACGCAGTATTTT,CSAGHSGVSTDTQYF
TRBD2,TRBV20-1,few,14,TRBJ2-2,TGCAGTGCCGCAGCGGGGGGGTTGGCCGGGGAGCTGTTTTTT,CSAAAGGLAGELFF
-,TRBV30,-,15,TRBJ2-6,TGTGCCTGGAGTGTCCTAGGCTCTGGGGCCAACGTCCTGACTTTC,CAWSVLGSGANVLTF
TRBD2,TRBV20-1,-,17,TRBJ2-7,TGCAGTGGCACACTAGCGGGGGACCCTTTGAGCTCCTACGAGCAGTACTTC,CSGTLAGDPLSSYEQYF
-,TRBV11-2,few,15,TRBJ2-3,TGTGCCAGCAGCTCACTAGCTGGAGGTCGAGATACGCAGTATTTT,CASSSLAGGRDTQYF
TRBD1,TRBV30,few,15,TRBJ1-6,TGTGCCTGGAGTGAGGTTGGACAGGGGAATTCACCCCTCCACTTT,CAWSEVGQGNSPLHF